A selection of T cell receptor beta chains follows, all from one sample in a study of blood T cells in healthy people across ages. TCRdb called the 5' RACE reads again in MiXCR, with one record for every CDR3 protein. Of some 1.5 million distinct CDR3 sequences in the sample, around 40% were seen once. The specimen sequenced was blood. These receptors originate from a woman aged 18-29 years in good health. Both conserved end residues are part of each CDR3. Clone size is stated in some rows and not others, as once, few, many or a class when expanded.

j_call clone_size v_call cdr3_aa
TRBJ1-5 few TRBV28 CASTMGGFRNQPQHF
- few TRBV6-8 CASDPREKPYEQYF
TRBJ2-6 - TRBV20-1 CSARDVQGLDSGANVLTF
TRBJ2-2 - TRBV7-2 CASSLVRQSNTRELFF
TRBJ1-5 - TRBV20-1 CSANELAASNQPQHF
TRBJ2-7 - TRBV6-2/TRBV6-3 CASSRTRTLSYEQYF
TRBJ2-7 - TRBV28 CASSSPGQRAYEQYF
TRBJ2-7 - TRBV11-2 CASSLAPRVSEQYF
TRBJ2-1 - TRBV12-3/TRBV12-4 CASSFLARDEQFF
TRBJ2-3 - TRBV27 CASSYTHTDTQYF
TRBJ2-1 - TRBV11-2 CASHLASYNERFF
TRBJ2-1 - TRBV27 CASSVSINNEQFF
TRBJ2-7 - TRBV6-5 CAGRPPGTVYEQYF
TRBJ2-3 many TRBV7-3 CASSFGLTDTQYF
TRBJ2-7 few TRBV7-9 CASSLGNSNSYEQYF
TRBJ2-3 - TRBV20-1 CSARYGGSSTDTQYF
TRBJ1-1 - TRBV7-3 CASRRPRNRVTEAFF
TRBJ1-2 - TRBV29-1 CSAPTTKNYGYTF
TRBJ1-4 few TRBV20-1 CSASRPTNEKLFF
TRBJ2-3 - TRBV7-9 CATKWGEADTQYF
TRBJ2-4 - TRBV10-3 CAISDSGGSKNIQYF
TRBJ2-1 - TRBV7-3 CASSLYQSTYNEQFF
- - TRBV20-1 CSAATGVGDEQYF
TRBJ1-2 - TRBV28 CATTGGDYGYTF
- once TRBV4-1 CASSHPGGGLTEQYF
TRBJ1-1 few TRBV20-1 CSASSPVTEAFF
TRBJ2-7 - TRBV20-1 CSARGDRGDGYEQYF
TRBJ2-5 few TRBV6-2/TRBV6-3 CASRVGPETQYF
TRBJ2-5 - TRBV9 CASSAVDRFGETQYF
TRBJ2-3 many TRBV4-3 CASSQDSRTDTQYF
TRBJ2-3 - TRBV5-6 CASRSRLAGTDTQYF
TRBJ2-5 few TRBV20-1 CSAPPGQGQETQYF
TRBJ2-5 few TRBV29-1 CSGQQGPQETQYF
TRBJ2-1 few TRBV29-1 CSVEVGGPVGNEQFF
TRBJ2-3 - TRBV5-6 CANSVGNTDTQYF
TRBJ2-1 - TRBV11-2 CASSSGTESRSSYNEQFF
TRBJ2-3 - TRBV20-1 CSARDRDGETDTQYF
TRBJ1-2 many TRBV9 CASSPLDRNYGYTF
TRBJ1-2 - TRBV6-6 CASSYEGEGYTF
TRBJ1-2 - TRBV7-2 CASSRTPRGSYGYTF
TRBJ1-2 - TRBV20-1 CSAIPPGRLANYGYTF
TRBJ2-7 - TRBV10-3 CAISETGGASYEQYF
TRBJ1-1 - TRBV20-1 CSATGGAGNTEAFF
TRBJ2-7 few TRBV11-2 CASSLDVGTYHEQYF
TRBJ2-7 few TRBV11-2 CASSSRQRLARYYEQYF
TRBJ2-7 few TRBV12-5 CASGSPGGSYEQYF
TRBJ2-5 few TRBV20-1 CSAQFLSQETQYF
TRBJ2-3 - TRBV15 CATSIGTSRESDTQYF
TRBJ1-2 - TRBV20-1 CSASPTGLRGYTF
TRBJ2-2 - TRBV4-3 CASSQEGLSNTGELFF